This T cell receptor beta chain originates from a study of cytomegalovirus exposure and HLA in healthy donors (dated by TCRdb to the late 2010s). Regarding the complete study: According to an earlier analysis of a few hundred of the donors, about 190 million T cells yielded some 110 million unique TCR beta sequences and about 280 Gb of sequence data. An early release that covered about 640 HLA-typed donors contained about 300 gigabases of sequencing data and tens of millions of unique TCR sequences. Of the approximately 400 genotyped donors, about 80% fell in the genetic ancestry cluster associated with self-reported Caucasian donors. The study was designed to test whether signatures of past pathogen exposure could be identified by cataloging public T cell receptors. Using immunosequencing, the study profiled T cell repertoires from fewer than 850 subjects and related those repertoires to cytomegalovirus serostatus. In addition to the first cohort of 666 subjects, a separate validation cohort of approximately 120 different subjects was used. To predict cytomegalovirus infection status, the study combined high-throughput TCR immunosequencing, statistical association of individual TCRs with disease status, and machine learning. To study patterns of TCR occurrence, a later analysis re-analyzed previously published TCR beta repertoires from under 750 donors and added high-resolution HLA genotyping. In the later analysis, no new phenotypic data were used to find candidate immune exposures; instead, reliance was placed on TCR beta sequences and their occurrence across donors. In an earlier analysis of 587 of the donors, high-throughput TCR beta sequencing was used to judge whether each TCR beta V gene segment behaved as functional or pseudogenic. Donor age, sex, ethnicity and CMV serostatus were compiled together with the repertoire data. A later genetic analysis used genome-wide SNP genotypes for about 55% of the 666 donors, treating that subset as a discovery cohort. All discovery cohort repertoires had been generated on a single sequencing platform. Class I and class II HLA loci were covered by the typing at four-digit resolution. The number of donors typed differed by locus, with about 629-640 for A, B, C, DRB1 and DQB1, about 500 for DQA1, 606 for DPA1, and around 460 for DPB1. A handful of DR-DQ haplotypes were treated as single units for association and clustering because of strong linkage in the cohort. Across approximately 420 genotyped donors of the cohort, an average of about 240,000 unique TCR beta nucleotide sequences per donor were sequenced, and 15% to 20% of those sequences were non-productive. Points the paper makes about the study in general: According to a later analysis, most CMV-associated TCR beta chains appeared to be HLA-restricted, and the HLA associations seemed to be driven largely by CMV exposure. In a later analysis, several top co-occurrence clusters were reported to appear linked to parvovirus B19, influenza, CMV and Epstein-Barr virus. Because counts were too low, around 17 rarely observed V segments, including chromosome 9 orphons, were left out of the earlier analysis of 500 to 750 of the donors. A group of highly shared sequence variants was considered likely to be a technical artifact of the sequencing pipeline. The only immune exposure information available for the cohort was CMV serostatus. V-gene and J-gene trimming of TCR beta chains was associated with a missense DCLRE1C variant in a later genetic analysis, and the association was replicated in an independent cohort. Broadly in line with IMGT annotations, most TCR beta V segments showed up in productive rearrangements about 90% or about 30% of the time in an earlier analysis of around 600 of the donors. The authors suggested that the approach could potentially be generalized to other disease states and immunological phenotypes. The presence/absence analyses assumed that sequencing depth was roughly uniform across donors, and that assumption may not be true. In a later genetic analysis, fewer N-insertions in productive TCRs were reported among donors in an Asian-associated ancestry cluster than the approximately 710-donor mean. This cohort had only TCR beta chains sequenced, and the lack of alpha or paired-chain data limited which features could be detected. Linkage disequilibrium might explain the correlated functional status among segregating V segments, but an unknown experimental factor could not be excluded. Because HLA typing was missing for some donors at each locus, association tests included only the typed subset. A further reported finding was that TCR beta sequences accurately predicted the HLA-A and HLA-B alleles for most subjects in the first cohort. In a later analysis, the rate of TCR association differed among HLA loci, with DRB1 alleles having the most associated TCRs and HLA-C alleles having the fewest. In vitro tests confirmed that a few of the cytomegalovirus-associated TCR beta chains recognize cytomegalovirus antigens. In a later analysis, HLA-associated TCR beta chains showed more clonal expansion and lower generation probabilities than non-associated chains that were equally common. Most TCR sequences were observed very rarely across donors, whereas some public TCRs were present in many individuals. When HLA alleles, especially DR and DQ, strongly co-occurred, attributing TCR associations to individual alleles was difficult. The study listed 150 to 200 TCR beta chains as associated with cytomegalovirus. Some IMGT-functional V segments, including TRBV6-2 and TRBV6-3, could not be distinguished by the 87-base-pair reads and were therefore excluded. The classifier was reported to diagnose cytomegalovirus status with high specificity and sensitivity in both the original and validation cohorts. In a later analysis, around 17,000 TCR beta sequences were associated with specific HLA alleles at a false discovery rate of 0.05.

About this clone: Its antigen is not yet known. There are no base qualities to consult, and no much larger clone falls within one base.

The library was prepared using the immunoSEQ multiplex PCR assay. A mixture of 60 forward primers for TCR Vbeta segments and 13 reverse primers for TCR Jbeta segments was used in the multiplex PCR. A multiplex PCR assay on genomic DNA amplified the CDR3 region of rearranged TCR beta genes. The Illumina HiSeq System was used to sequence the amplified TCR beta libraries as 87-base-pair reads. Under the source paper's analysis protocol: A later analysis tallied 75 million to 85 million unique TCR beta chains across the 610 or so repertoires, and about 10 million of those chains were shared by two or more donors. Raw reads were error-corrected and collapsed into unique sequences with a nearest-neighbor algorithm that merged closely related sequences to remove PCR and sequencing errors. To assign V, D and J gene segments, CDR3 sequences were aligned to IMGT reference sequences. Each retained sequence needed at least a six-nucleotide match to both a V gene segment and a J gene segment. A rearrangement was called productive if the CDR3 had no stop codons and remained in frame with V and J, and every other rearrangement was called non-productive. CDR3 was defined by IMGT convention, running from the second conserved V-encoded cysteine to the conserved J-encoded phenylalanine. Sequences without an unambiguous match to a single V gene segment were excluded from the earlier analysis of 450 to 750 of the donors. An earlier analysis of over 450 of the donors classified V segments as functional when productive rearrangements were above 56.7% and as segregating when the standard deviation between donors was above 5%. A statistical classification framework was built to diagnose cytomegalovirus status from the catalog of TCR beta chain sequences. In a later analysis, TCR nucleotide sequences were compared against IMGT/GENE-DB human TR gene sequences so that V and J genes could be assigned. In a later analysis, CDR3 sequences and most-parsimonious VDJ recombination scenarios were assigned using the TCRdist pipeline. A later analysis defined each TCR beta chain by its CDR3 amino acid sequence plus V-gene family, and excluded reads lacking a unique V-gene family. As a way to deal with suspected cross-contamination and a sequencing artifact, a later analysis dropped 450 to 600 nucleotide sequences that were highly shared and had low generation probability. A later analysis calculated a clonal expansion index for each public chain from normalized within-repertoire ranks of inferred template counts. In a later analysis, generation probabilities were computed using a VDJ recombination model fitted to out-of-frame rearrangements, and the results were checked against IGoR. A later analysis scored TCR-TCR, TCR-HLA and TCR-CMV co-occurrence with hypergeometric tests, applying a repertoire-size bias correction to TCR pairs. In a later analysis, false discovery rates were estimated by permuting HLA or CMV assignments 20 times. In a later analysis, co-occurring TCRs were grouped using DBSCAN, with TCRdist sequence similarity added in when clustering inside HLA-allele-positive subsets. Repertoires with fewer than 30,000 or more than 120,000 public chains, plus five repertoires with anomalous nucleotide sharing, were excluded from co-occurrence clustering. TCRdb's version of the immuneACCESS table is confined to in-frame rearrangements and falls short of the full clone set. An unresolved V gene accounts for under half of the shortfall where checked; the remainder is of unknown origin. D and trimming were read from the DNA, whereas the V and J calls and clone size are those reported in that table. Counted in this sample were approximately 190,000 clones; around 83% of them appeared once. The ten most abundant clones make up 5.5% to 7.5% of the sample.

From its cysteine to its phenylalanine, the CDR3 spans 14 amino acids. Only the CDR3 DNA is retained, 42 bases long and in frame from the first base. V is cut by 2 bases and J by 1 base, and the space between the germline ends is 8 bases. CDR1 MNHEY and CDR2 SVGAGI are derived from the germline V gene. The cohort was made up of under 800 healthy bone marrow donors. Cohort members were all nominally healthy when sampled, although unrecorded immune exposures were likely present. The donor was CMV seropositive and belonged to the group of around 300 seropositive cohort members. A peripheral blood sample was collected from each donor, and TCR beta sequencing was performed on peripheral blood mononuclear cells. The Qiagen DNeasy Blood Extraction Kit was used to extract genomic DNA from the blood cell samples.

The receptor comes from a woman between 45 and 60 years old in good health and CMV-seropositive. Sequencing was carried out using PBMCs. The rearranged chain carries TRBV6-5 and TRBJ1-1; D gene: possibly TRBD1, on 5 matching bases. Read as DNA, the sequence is TGTGCCAGCAGTTACCAACAGGAGAACACTGAAGCTTTCTTT. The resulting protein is CASSYQQENTEAFF.